This T cell receptor (beta chain) is from a study of blood T cell repertoires in COVID-19. Study-wide context: Donors in the United States, Italy and Spain gave samples during acute or convalescent COVID-19.

The CDR3 length is 14 residues. Trimming cost V 0 bases and J 5 bases, with 10 bases left between them. Looked up from germline, CDR1 is LGHDT and CDR2 is YNNKEL (reference sequence). Authors' methods: Cell counts per sample came from amplifying reference gene primers. The data were produced by immunoSEQ multiplex PCR, yet TCRdb's version contains in-frame clones alone and is incomplete. D and trimming come from the DNA, and the V and J calls and clone size come from that table. The sample has approximately 81,000 clones, roughly 91% seen once. Clinical histories supplied by participants themselves formed the basis of cohort assignment.

Sequences were obtained from PBMCs or T cells enriched from blood (not recorded which). This clonotype originated in a woman aged 50 to 60 with acute COVID-19. V usage is TRBV3-1 (or the pseudogene TRBV3-2) and J usage is TRBJ1-1; D gene uncertain. The CDR3 loop reads CASSQDLGYTEAFF. The CDR3 region has the DNA TGTGCCAGCAGCCAAGATCTCGGGTATACTGAAGCTTTCTTT.